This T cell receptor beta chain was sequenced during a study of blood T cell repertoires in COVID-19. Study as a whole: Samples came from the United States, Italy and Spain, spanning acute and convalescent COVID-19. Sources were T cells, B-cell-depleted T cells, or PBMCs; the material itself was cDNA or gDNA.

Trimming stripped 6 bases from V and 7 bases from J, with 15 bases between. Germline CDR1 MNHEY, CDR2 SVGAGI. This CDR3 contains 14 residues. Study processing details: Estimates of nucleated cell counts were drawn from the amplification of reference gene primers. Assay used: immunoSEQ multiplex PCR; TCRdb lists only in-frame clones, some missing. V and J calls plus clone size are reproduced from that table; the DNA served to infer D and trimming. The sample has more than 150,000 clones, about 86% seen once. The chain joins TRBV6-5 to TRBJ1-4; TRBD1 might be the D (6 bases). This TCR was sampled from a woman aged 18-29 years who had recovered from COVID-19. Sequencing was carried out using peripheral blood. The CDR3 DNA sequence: TGTGCCAGCAGACTAAGAGGGGGAAGTGAAAAACTGTTTTTT. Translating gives CASRLRGGSEKLFF.